This T cell receptor (beta chain) was identified in a study of blood T cell repertoires in COVID-19. In the study overall: The origin of the acute and convalescent COVID-19 samples was the United States, Italy and Spain. From T cells, B-cell-depleted T cells, or PBMCs came the material, which was cDNA or gDNA.

Some clones are missing from TCRdb's copy, which holds only in-frame ones; the method was immunoSEQ multiplex PCR. The repertoire holds tens of thousands of clones, with about 81% as singletons. The CDR3 covers 12 residues. Trimming stripped 7 bases from V and 8 bases from J, with 14 bases between. Source material: peripheral blood. The gene calls are TRBV12-3 or TRBV12-4 and TRBJ1-2; TRBD1 might be the D (5 bases). The TCR sequence derives from a human donor in a cohort sampled during active COVID-19. Here the CDR3 DNA reads TGTGCCAGCAAGGTTAGGGGTCGGGGCTACACCTTC. It specifies CASKVRGRGYTF.